Below, 24 T cell receptor beta chains from the same sample are listed, as sequenced in a study of neoadjuvant anti-PD-1 for oral cavity cancer. Time point noted: after neoadjuvant nivolumab, at surgical resection. Some clones are missing from TCRdb's copy, which holds only in-frame ones; the method was immunoSEQ multiplex PCR. The sample carries some 15,000 clones, less than 75% recorded once. Sequences were derived from PBMCs, sampled after nivolumab (anti-PD-1) treatment. Every receptor here comes from a person aged 40 to 85 with oral cavity squamous cell carcinoma.

This rearrangement joins TRBV7-9 to TRBJ1-2, with D hard to call. The CDR3 length is 14 residues. V was cut by 1 base and J by 4 bases, with 10 bases left in between. Per germline, CDR1 SEHNR and CDR2 FQNEAQ (reference sequence). As DNA, the CDR3 is TGTGCCAGCAGCTTAGGAGGGTTTTTCTATGGCTACACCTTC. Its protein product is CASSLGGFFYGYTF.

This clone was found once. The rearrangement joins TRBV28 to TRBJ1-1; D remains unclear. With 5 bases removed from V and 0 bases from J, the gap between germline ends came to 7 bases. CDR1 is MDHEN, CDR2 SYDVKM, per germline. The CDR3 extends over 13 amino acids. The CDR3 DNA sequence: TGTGCCAGCAGTCTTCCGATGAACACTGAAGCTTTCTTT. Translation gives CASSLPMNTEAFF. Full variable domain (rest looked up from reference TRBV28 and TRBJ1-1): DVKVTQSSRYLVKRTGEKVFLECVQDMDHENMFWYRQDPGLGLRLIYFSYDVKMKEKGDIPEGYSVSREKKERFSLILESASTNQTSMYLCASSLPMNTEAFFGQGTRLTVV.

The chain recombines TRBV11-2 with TRBJ1-1; no definite D call. CDR1 is SGHAT, CDR2 FQNNGV, per germline. There are 14 residues in the CDR3. V was pared by 5 bases and J by 0 bases, with 10 bases between. CDR3 in DNA: TGTGCCAGCAGCCTCCACCCTATGAACACTGAAGCTTTCTTT. Its protein is CASSLHPMNTEAFF.

The chain carries TRBV7-6 and TRBJ2-3; 10 bases line up with TRBD1. This CDR3 is built from 16 residues. The V gene's germline CDR1 is SGHVS and CDR2 FNYEAQ. J gave up 5 bases and V 3 bases, and 8 bases lay outside the gene matches. The CDR3 spells CASSFFGQGGRDTQYF. CDR3 nucleotides: TGTGCCAGCAGCTTCTTTGGACAGGGGGGTCGAGATACGCAGTATTTT.

A few counts support this clone. The rearrangement joins TRBV11-1 to TRBJ1-6; D call uncertain. Per germline, CDR1 SGHAT and CDR2 FQDESV (reference sequence). V dropped 1 base and J dropped 9 bases, with 10 bases sitting between them. This CDR3 has 14 residues. The CDR3 sequence: CASSLVDGVSPLHF. In DNA, the CDR3 is TGTGCCAGCAGCTTAGTGGATGGTGTTTCACCCCTCCACTTT.

The CDR3 here is CASSLSFEQYF. The CDR3 coding sequence is TGTGCCAGCAGCTTATCGTTCGAGCAGTACTTC. The chain joins TRBV11-2 to TRBJ2-7; no definite D call. V lost 2 bases, J lost 6 bases, and 5 bases lay in between. In germline, CDR1 is SGHAT, CDR2 FQNNGV. This CDR3 contains 11 residues.

This clone was counted between two and nine times. This sequence joins TRBV19 and TRBJ1-2; no clear D gene. Trimming took 10 bases from V and 5 from J, leaving 23 bases between them. This CDR3 is built from 15 residues. Germline values: CDR1 LNHDA, CDR2 SQIVND (reference sequence). The CDR3: CATDLSPDQGYGYTF. The CDR3 DNA reads as TGTGCCACCGACCTCTCACCAGACCAAGGGTATGGCTACACCTTC.

V is TRBV5-1 and J is TRBJ2-7; TRBD1 agrees at 8 bases. The CDR3 loop spans 14 amino acids. Unmatched junction bases numbered 2, after V lost 0 bases and J lost 3 bases. Germline CDR1 reads SGHRS; CDR2 reads YFSETQ. CDR3 sequence reads: CASSLEQGVYEQYF. The DNA for the CDR3 is TGCGCCAGCAGCTTGGAACAGGGGGTCTACGAGCAGTACTTC. The full variable domain, rest sourced from reference TRBV5-1 and TRBJ2-7, is KAGVTQTPRYLIKTRGQQVTLSCSPISGHRSVSWYQQTPGQGLQFLFEYFSETQRNKGNFPGRFSGRQFSNSRSEMNVSTLELGDSALYLCASSLEQGVYEQYFGPGTRLTVT.

The rearrangement uses TRBV5-1 and TRBJ1-1; TRBD1 is a possible D gene (5 bases). V dropped 4 bases and J dropped 1 base, with 17 bases sitting between them. The CDR3 consists of 16 residues. Germline V gene sequence: CDR1 SGHRS, CDR2 YFSETQ. CDR3 sequence (DNA): TGCGCCAGCAGCGACGGGGCCACACTAGGGAACACTGAAGCTTTCTTT. Its translation: CASSDGATLGNTEAFF.

The gene calls are TRBV6-6 and TRBJ2-7; possible D gene TRBD1, 6 bases. V was trimmed by 2 bases and J by 7 bases, leaving 12 bases between them. The CDR3 has 13 residues. Germline V lookup: CDR1 MNHNY, CDR2 SVGAGI (reference sequence). CDR3 amino acids: CASSYPQGLEQYF. The CDR3 nucleotides are TGTGCCAGCAGTTACCCACAGGGCCTGGAGCAGTACTTC.

This chain links TRBV4-1 with TRBJ2-7; D gene unclear. In germline, CDR1 is MGHRA, CDR2 YSYEKL. CDR3 length equals 14 residues. Between the trimmed V and J ends, which lost 1 base and 2 bases, there was a span of 9 bases. The CDR3 sequence: CASSQVTATYEQYF. The CDR3 nucleotides are TGCGCCAGCAGCCAAGTCACAGCAACCTACGAGCAGTACTTC.

The chain joins TRBV2 to TRBJ1-5; unclear D gene. CDR1 is SNHLY, CDR2 FYNNEI, per germline. V gave up 7 bases and J gave up 0 bases, with 16 bases separating them. CDR3 length: 16 amino acids. The CDR3 DNA is TGTGCCAGCACTATTCCGGGAGCACATAGCAATCAGCCCCAGCATTTT. This codes for CASTIPGAHSNQPQHF.

This clone was seen more than once but under ten times. The rearrangement joins TRBV9 to TRBJ1-1, with 8 positions matching TRBD1. Germline CDR1 is SGDLS and CDR2 is YYNGEE. This CDR3 is 15 amino acids long. The trim removed 2 bases at V and 8 bases at J, leaving 11 bases unmatched. The CDR3 region has the DNA TGTGCCAGCAGCGTCAGCGGAGGGACAGGTGAAGAAGCTTTCTTT. Protein product: CASSVSGGTGEEAFF.

The CDR3 sequence: CASSEVGTGSNEQFF. The CDR3 DNA follows: TGTGCCAGCAGTGAAGTAGGGACAGGGTCCAATGAGCAGTTCTTC. The V gene is TRBV2, the J gene TRBJ2-1; 9 bases are shared with TRBD1. Trimming took 1 base from V and 6 from J; bases not matched to a gene: 4. From germline, CDR1 is SNHLY and CDR2 FYNNEI. The length of the CDR3 is 15 residues.

This chain links TRBV30 with TRBJ2-3; D uncertain. Germline values: CDR1 GTSNPN, CDR2 SVGIG (reference sequence). V lost 4 bases and J 6 bases, leaving 11 bases between the germline ends. There are 12 residues in the CDR3. CDR3 region: CAWTALGDTQYF. The CDR3 coding sequence is TGTGCCTGGACAGCCTTAGGGGATACGCAGTATTTT. Full variable domain (missing parts from reference TRBV30 and TRBJ2-3): SQTIHQWPATLVQPVGSPLSLECTVEGTSNPNLYWYRQAAGRGLQLLFYSVGIGQISSEVPQNLSASRPQDRQFILSSKKLLLSDSGFYLCAWTALGDTQYFGPGTRLTVL.

The CDR3 DNA follows: TGTGCCAGCTGGGGGGAATCCGGCTACACCTTC. Translated: CASWGESGYTF. The chain is built from TRBV18 and TRBJ1-2, with a tentative D call TRBD1 (5 bases). The germline CDR1 and CDR2 sequences are KGHSH and LQKENI. V shed 7 bases and J shed 8 bases, with 11 bases lying between them. CDR3 length: 11 amino acids.

The chain carries TRBV2 and TRBJ1-6; D is unclear. Trimming cost V 3 bases and J 9 bases, with 3 bases left between them. This CDR3 has 11 amino acids. The germline V gene encodes CDR1 SNHLY and CDR2 FYNNEI. In DNA, the CDR3 is TGTGCCAGCAGTGACTTTTCACCCCTCCACTTT. As protein: CASSDFSPLHF.

This chain connects TRBV6-1 to TRBJ1-2; D call uncertain. The CDR3 spans 12 residues. The ends were cut back, 7 bases at V and 8 bases at J, with 14 bases in the middle. Germline V gene lookup returns CDR1 MNHNS and CDR2 SASEGT. The CDR3 spells CASTLSPGGYTF. Here the CDR3 DNA reads TGTGCCAGCACCTTAAGTCCAGGAGGCTACACCTTC.

This clone occurred a few times. In the same sample, other DNA sequences code for this CDR3. Written as DNA, the CDR3 is TGCGCCAGCAGCTTGGCGGGGGATCAGCCCCAGCATTTT. Its translation: CASSLAGDQPQHF. The chain uses TRBV5-1 and TRBJ1-5; possible D gene TRBD1, 5 bases. Trimming pared 0 bases from V and 5 bases from J, leaving 6 bases between. Per germline, CDR1 SGHRS and CDR2 YFSETQ. The CDR3 is 13 amino acids.

The J gene is TRBJ1-1, the V gene TRBV7-9; D call uncertain. Germline CDR1 SEHNR, CDR2 FQNEAQ (reference sequence). This CDR3 has 15 amino acids. The V end was cut by 2 bases, the J end by 5 bases, with 15 bases between. The CDR3 loop reads CASSLTLLRTTEAFF. The CDR3 nucleotides read TGTGCCAGCAGCTTAACCTTACTACGAACAACTGAAGCTTTCTTT.

The chain joins TRBV7-9 to TRBJ2-7; no definite D call. CDR1 and CDR2 (germline): SEHNR, FQNEAQ (reference sequence). The V gene lost 3 bases and the J gene lost 4 bases, with 4 bases spanning the gap. The CDR3 loop spans 11 amino acids. As DNA, the CDR3 is TGTGCCAGCAGCTTGTCGTACGAGCAGTACTTC. Translated, it gives CASSLSYEQYF.

V and J are TRBV5-1 and TRBJ1-1; TRBD1 matches at 8 bases. Germline CDR1 reads SGHRS; CDR2 reads YFSETQ. CDR3 length equals 15 residues. Unmatched junction bases numbered 8, after V lost 2 bases and J lost 5 bases. CDR3 region: CASSLGPGQATEAFF. In DNA form, the CDR3 reads TGCGCCAGCAGCTTAGGCCCGGGACAGGCAACTGAAGCTTTCTTT.

This clone was found a few times. V usage is TRBV5-1 and J usage is TRBJ1-2; 9 positions agree with TRBD1. CDR1 is SGHRS, CDR2 YFSETQ, per germline. V shed 4 bases and J 9 bases; nucleotides not matched to a gene: 13. The CDR3 is 15 amino acids. The CDR3 nucleotides read TGCGCCAGCAGCGCGGCTTGGGGACAGGGCATTAGCTACACCTTC. The encoded protein is CASSAAWGQGISYTF.

The chain is built from TRBV5-1 and TRBJ2-5; unclear D gene. Trimming stripped 1 base from V and 4 bases from J, with 8 bases between. The CDR3 has 13 amino acids. CDR1 SGHRS and CDR2 YFSETQ come from the germline V gene. Here the CDR3 DNA reads TGCGCCAGCAGCTTGCAGTTCCGAGAGACCCAGTACTTC. Translating gives CASSLQFRETQYF. Complete variable domain (other parts from reference TRBV5-1 and TRBJ2-5): KAGVTQTPRYLIKTRGQQVTLSCSPISGHRSVSWYQQTPGQGLQFLFEYFSETQRNKGNFPGRFSGRQFSNSRSEMNVSTLELGDSALYLCASSLQFRETQYFGPGTRLLVL.